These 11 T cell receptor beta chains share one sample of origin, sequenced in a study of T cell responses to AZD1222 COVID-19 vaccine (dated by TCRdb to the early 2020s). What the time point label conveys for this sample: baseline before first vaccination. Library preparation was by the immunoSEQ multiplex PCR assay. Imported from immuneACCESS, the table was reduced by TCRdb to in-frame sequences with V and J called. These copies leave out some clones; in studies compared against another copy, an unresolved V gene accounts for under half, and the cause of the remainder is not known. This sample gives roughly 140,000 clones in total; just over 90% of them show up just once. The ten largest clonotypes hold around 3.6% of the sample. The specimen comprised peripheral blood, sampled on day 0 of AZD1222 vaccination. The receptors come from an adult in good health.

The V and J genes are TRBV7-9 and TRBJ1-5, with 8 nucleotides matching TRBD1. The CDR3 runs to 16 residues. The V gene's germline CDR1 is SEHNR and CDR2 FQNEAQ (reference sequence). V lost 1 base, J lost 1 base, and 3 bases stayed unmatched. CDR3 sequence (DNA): TGTGCCAGCAGCTTAGAACAGGGGGTCAGCAATCAGCCCCAGCATTTT. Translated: CASSLEQGVSNQPQHF.

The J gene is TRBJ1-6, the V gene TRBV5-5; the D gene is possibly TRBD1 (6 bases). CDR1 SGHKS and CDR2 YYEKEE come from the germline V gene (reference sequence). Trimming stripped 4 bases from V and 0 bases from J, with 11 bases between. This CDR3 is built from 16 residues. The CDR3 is CASSPARGSYNSPLHF. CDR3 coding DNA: TGTGCCAGCAGCCCGGCCAGGGGCTCCTATAATTCACCCCTCCACTTT. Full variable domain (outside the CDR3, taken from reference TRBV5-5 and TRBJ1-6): DAGVTQSPTHLIKTRGQQVTLRCSPISGHKSVSWYQQVLGQGPQFIFQYYEKEERGRGNFPDRFSARQFPNYSSELNVNALLLGDSALYLCASSPARGSYNSPLHFGNGTRLTVT.

The CDR3 bases are TGTGCCAGCAGCTTAAATACCCGTCTAGCGGGAGACAATGAGCAGTTCTTC. Residues: CASSLNTRLAGDNEQFF. V and J are TRBV11-3 and TRBJ2-1; 10 positions agree with TRBD2. Germline values: CDR1 SGHNT, CDR2 YENEEA. CDR3 size: 17 residues. With 2 bases clipped from V and 5 bases from J, the junction kept 9 bases outside the gene matches.

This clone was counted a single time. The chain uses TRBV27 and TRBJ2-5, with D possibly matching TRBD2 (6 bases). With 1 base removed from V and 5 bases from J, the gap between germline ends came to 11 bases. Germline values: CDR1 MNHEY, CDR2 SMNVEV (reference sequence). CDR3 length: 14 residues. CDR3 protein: CASSLYGRGETQYF. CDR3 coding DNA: TGTGCCAGCAGTTTATATGGTCGGGGGGAGACCCAGTACTTC.

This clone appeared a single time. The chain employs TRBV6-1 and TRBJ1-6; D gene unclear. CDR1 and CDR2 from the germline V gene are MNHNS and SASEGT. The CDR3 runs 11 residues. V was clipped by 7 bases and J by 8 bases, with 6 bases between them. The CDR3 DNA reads TGTGCCAGCAACGACGATTCACCCCTCCACTTT. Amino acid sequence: CASNDDSPLHF.

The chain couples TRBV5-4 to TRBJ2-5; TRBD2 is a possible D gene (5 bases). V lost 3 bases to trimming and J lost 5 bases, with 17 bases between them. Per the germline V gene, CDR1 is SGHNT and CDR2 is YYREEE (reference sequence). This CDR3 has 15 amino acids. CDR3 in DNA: TGTGCCAGCAGCTCTTCCTTGAGGGTACCTGAGACCCAGTACTTC. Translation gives CASSSSLRVPETQYF. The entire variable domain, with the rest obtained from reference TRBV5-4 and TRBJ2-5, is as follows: ETGVTQSPTHLIKTRGQQVTLRCSSQSGHNTVSWYQQALGQGPQFIFQYYREEENGRGNFPPRFSGLQFPNYSSELNVNALELDDSALYLCASSSSLRVPETQYFGPGTRLLVL.

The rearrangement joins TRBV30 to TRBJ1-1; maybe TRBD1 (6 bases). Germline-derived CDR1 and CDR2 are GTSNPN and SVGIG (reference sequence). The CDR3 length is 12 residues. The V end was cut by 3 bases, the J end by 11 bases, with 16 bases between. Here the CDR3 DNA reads TGTGCCTGGAGCTACCGAGGGACAACTGCTTTCTTT. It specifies CAWSYRGTTAFF. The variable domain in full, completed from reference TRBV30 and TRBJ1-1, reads SQTIHQWPATLVQPVGSPLSLECTVEGTSNPNLYWYRQAAGRGLQLLFYSVGIGQISSEVPQNLSASRPQDRQFILSSKKLLLSDSGFYLCAWSYRGTTAFFGQGTRLTVV.

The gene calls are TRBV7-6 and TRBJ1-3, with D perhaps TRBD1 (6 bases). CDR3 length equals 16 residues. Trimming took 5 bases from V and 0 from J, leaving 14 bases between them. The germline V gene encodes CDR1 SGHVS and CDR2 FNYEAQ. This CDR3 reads CASSPGTRTSGNTIYF. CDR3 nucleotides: TGTGCCAGCAGCCCCGGGACAAGAACCTCTGGAAACACCATATATTTT.

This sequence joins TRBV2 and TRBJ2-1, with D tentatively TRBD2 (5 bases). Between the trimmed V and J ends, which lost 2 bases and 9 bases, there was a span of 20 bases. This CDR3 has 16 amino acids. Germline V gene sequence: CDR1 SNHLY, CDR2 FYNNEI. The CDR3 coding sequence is TGTGCCAGCAGTGAATTTGCGGGCGGTGCGTTGGGTGAGCAGTTCTTC. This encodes CASSEFAGGALGEQFF.

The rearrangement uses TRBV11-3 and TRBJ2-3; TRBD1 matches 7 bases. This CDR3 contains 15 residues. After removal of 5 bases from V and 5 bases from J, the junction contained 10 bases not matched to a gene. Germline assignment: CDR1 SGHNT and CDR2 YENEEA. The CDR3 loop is CASSPRQGRVDTQYF. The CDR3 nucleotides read TGTGCCAGCAGCCCTCGACAGGGCCGTGTAGATACGCAGTATTTT.

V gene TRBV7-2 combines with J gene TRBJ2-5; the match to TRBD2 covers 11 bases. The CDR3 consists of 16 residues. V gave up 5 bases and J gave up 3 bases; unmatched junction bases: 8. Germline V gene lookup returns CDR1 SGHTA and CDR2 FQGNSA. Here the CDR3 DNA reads TGTGCCAGCAGCCCCCCGGGACTAGCGGAAAAAGAGACCCAGTACTTC. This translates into CASSPPGLAEKETQYF.